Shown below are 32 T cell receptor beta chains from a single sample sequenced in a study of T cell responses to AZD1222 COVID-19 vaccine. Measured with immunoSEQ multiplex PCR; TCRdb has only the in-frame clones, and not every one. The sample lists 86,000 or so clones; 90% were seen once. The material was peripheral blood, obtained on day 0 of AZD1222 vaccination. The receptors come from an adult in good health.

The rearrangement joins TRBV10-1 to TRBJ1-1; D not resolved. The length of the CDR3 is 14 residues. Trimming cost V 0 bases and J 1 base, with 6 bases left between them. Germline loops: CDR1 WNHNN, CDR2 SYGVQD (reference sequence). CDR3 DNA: TGCGCCAGCAGTGAGTCGAGGGCGAACACTGAAGCTTTCTTT. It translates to CASSESRANTEAFF.

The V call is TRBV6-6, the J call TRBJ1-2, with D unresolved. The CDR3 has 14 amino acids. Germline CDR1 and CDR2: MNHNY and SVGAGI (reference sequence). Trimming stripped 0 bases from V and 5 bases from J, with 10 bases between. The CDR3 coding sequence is TGTGCCAGCAGTTACTCGTCCAACGGTTATGGCTACACCTTC. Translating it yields CASSYSSNGYGYTF.

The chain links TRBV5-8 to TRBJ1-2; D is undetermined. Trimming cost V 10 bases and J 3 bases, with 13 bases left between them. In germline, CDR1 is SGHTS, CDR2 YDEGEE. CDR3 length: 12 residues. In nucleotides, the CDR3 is TGTGCCCCAGAAGAGTCTCACTATGGCTACACCTTC. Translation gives CAPEESHYGYTF. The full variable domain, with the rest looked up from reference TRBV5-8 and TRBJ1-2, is EAGVTQSPTHLIKTRGQQATLRCSPISGHTSVYWYQQALGLGLQFLLWYDEGEERNRGNFPPRFSGRQFPNYSSELNVNALELEDSALYLCAPEESHYGYTFGSGTRLTVV.

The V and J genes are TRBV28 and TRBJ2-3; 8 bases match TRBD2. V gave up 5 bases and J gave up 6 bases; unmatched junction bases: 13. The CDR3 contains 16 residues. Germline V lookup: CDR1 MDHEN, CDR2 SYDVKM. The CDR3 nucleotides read TGTGCCAGCAGTGCTACCGGGACTAGATTAGGGGATACGCAGTATTTT. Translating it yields CASSATGTRLGDTQYF.

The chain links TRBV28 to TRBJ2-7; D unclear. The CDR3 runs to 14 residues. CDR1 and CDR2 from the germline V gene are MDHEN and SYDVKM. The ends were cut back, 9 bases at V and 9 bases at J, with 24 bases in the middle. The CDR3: CASTGASWDGVQYF. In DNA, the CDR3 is TGTGCCAGTACGGGCGCTTCCTGGGATGGTGTGCAGTACTTC.

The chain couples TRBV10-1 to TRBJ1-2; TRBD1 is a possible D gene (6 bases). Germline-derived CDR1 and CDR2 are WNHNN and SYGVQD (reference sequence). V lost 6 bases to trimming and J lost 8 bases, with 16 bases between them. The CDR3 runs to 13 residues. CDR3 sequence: CASSRDTGVGYTF. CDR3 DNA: TGCGCCAGCAGCCGGGACACGGGGGTCGGCTACACCTTC.

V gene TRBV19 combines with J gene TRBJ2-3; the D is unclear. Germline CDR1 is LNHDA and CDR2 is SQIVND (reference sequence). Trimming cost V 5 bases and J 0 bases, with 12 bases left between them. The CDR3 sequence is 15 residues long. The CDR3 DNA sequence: TGTGCCAGTAGTTTCCGGATGGGGAGCACAGATACGCAGTATTTT. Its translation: CASSFRMGSTDTQYF.

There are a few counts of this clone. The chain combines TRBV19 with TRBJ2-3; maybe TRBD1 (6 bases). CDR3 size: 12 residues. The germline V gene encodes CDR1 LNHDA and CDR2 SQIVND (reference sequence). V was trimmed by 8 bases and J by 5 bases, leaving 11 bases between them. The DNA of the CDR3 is TGTGCCAGTCTACAGGGTGGAGATACGCAGTATTTT. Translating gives CASLQGGDTQYF.

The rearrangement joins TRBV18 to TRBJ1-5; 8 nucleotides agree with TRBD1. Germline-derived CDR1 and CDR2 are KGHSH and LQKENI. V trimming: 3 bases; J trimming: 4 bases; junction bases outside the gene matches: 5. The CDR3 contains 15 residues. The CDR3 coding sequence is TGTGCCAGCTCACCTTCGACAGGGGAAAATCAGCCCCAGCATTTT. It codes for CASSPSTGENQPQHF.

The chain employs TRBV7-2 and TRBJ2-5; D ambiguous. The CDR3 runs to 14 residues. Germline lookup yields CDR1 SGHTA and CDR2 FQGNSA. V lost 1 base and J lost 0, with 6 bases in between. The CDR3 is CASSLGQHQETQYF. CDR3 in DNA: TGTGCCAGCAGCTTAGGGCAGCACCAAGAGACCCAGTACTTC.

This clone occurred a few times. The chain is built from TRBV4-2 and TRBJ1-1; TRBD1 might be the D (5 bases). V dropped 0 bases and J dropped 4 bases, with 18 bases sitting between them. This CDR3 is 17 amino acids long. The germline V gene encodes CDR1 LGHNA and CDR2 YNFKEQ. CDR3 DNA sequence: TGTGCCAGCAGCCAAGATGAGGGGATCGGGCTGGGCACTGAAGCTTTCTTT. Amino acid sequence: CASSQDEGIGLGTEAFF.

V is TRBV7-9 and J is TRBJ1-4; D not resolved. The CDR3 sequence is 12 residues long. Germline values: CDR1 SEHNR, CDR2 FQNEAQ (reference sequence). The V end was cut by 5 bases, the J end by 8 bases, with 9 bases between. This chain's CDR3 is CASSPQHEKLFF. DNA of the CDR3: TGTGCCAGCAGCCCACAACACGAAAAACTGTTTTTT.

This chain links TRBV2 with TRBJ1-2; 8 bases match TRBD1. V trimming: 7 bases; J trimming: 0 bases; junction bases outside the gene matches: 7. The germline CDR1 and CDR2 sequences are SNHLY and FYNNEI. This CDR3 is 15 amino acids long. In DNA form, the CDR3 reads TGTGCCAGCACAAGACAGGGGTCCCCTAACTATGGCTACACCTTC. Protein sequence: CASTRQGSPNYGYTF.

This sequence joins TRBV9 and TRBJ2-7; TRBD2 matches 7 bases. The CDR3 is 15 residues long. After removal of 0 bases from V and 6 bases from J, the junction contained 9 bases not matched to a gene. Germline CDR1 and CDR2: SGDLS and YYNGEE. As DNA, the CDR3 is TGTGCCAGCAGCGTAGTAGGGGAGGGCTGGGCCGAGCAGTACTTC. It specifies CASSVVGEGWAEQYF. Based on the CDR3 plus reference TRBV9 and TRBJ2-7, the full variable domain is DSGVTQTPKHLITATGQRVTLRCSPRSGDLSVYWYQQSLDQGLQFLIQYYNGEERAKGNILERFSAQQFPDLHSELNLSSLELGDSALYFCASSVVGEGWAEQYFGPGTRLTVT.

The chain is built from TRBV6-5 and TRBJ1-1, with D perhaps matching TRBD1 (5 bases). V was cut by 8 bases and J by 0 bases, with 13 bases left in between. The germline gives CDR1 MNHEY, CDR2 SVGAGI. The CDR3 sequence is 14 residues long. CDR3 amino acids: CASFPGPLNTEAFF. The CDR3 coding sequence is TGTGCCAGCTTTCCGGGACCGCTGAACACTGAAGCTTTCTTT.

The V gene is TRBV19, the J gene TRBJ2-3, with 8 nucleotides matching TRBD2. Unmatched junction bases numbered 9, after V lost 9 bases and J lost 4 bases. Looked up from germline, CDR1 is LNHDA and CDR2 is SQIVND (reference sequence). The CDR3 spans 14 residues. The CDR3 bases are TGTGCCAGCGTCAGCGGGGGCACTGCAGATACGCAGTATTTT. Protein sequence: CASVSGGTADTQYF. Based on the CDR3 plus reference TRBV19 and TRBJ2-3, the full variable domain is DGGITQSPKYLFRKEGQNVTLSCEQNLNHDAMYWYRQDPGQGLRLIYYSQIVNDFQKGDIAEGYSVSREKKESFPLTVTSAQKNPTAFYLCASVSGGTADTQYFGPGTRLTVL.

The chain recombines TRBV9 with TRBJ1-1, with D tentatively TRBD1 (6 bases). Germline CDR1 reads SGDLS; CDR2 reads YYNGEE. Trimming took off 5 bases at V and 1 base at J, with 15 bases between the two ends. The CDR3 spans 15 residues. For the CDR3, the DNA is TGTGCCAGCAGTACAGGGCCGGTGGGGAACACTGAAGCTTTCTTT. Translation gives CASSTGPVGNTEAFF.

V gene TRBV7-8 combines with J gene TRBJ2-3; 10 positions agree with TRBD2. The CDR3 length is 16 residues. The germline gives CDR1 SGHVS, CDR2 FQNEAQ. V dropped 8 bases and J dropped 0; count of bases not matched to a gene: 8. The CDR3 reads CASGWALAGSTDTQYF. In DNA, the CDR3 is TGTGCCAGCGGATGGGCACTAGCGGGGAGCACAGATACGCAGTATTTT.

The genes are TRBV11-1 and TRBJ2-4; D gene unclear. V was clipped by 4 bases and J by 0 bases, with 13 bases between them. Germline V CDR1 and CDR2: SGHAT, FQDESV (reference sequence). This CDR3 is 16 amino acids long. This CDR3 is CASSSVNLLAKNIQYF. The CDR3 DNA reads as TGTGCCAGCAGCTCCGTGAATTTATTAGCCAAAAACATTCAGTACTTC.

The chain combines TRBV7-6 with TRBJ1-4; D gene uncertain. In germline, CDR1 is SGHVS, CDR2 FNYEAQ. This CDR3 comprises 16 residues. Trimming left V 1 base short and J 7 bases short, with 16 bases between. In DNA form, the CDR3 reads TGTGCCAGCAGCTTAGTCCCACCGGGAGATGGTGAAAAACTGTTTTTT. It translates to CASSLVPPGDGEKLFF.

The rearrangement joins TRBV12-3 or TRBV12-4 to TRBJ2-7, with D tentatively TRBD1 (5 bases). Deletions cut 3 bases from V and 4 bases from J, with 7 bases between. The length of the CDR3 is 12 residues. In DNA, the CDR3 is TGTGCCAGCAGTTTTGCAGGGTACGAGCAGTACTTC. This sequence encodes CASSFAGYEQYF.

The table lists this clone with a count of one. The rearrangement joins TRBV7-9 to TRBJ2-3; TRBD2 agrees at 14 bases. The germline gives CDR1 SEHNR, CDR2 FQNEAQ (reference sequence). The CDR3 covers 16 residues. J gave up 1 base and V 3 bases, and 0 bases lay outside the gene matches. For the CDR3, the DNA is TGTGCCAGCAGCTTGGGACTAGCGGGAGGCACAGATACGCAGTATTTT. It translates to CASSLGLAGGTDTQYF. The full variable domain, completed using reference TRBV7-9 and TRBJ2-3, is DTGVSQNPRHKITKRGQNVTFRCDPISEHNRLYWYRQTLGQGPEFLTYFQNEAQLEKSRLLSDRFSAERPKGSFSTLEIQRTEQGDSAMYLCASSLGLAGGTDTQYFGPGTRLTVL.

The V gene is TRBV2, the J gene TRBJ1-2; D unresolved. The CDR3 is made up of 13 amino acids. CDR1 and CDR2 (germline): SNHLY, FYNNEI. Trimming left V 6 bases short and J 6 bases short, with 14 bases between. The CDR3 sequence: CASSQSPLNGYTF. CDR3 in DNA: TGTGCCAGCAGCCAAAGTCCCCTTAATGGCTACACCTTC.

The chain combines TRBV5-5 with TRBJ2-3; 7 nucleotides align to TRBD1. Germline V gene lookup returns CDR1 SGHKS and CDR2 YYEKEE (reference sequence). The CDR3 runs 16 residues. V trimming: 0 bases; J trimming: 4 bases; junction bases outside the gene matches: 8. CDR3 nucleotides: TGTGCCAGCAGCTTGGATGCGATAGGGGGCGCAGATACGCAGTATTTT. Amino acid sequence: CASSLDAIGGADTQYF.

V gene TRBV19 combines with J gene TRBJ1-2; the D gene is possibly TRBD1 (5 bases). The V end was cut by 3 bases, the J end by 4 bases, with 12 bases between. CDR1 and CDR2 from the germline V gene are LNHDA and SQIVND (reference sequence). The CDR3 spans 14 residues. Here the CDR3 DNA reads TGTGCCAGTAGTATTGAAACAGGCCTCTATGGCTACACCTTC. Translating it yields CASSIETGLYGYTF.

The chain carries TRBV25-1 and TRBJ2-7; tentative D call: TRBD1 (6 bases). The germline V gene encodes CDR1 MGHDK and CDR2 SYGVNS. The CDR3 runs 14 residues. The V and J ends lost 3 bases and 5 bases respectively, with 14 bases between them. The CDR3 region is CASSDGRGPDEQYF. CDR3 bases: TGTGCCAGCAGTGACGGCAGGGGCCCCGACGAGCAGTACTTC.

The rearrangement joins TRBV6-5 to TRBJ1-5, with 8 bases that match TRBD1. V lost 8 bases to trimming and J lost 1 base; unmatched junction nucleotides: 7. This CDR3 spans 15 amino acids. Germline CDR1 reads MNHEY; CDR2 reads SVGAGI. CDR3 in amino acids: CASRMQGASNQPQHF. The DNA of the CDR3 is TGTGCCAGCCGAATGCAGGGGGCGAGCAATCAGCCCCAGCATTTT.

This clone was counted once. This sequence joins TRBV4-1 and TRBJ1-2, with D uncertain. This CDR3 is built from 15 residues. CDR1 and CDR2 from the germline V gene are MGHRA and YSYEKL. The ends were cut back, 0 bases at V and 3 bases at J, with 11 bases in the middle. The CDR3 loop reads CASSQESVDDYGYTF. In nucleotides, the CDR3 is TGCGCCAGCAGCCAAGAATCAGTCGATGACTATGGCTACACCTTC.

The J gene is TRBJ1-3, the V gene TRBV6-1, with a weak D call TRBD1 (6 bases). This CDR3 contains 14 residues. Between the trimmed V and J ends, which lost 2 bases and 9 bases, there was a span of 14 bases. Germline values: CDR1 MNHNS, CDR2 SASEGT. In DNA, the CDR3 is TGTGCCAGCAGTGAACGAACAGGGTCGGTCACCATATATTTT. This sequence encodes CASSERTGSVTIYF.

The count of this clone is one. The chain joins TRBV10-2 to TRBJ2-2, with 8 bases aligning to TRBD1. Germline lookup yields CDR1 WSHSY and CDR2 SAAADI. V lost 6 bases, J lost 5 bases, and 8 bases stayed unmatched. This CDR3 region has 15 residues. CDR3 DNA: TGCGCCAGCAGGGGCCGCGACAGGGGAACCGGGGAGCTGTTTTTT. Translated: CASRGRDRGTGELFF.

In nucleotides, the CDR3 is TGTGCCAGCTCACCCCAAGAGGTGGGCCGCGGATCTTCTTACGGCTACACCTTC. This encodes CASSPQEVGRGSSYGYTF. This rearrangement joins TRBV18 to TRBJ1-2; D ambiguous. The CDR3 is made up of 18 amino acids. Germline CDR1 and CDR2: KGHSH and LQKENI. Trimming took off 3 bases at V and 8 bases at J, with 28 bases between the two ends.

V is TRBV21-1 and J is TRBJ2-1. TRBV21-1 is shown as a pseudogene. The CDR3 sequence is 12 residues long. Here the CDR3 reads CASSARPNEQFF. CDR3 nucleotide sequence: TGTGCCAGCAGTGCTCGGCCCAATGAGCAGTTCTTC.